What follows is one T cell receptor (beta chain) and its context. Its antigen is not known. This entry belongs to a study of OX40 agonist ivuxolimab in advanced cancers. Study-level background: In this cohort, patients received ivuxolimab, an agonistic anti-OX40 (CD134) antibody.

The germline V gene has CDR1 SGHDT and CDR2 YYEEEE. This CDR3 spans 14 amino acids. Trimming shortened V by 4 bases and J by 5 bases, and 15 bases separated the two germline ends. Autoimmune disease history or systemic immunosuppression excluded patients. Study outcomes and limitations: At 0.1 to 3.0 mg/kg and by week 6, clonal expansion occurred in CD4+ and CD8+ blood T cells. On average, a greater number of expanded clones characterised CD8+ T cells relative to CD4+.

Method: immunoSEQ multiplex PCR; TCRdb's copy keeps in-frame clones and lacks some. This sample has 40,000 to 55,000 clones, with roughly 82% found just once. This chain uses TRBV5-6 with TRBJ1-1, with TRBD1 as a possible D gene (6 bases). This TCR derives from an adult with an advanced solid tumor such as melanoma, head and neck, liver or kidney cancer. The sequenced sample was CD4+ or CD8+ T cells sorted from blood, obtained in a trial of the OX40 agonist ivuxolimab. CDR3 sequence (DNA): TGTGCCAGCAGCCCCGTTGGCCAGGGGACTGAAGCTTTCTTT. Amino acids: CASSPVGQGTEAFF.